The T cell receptor (beta chain) under discussion was sequenced for a study of regulatory T cells in long-lasting Graves disease. The TCR beta library used iRepertoire HTBI primers with Arm-PCR amplification of CDR3. TCRdb itself ran the multiplex PCR reads through MiXCR, one entry per CDR3 protein. The sample has under 450,000 distinct CDR3 sequences, 15% to 20% seen once; the top ten hold around 21%. Trimming removed 3 bases from V and 7 bases from J, with 13 bases in between. CDR3 length: 15 residues. CDR1 and CDR2 (germline): KGHSH, LQKENI. Time point here: newly diagnosed GD, antithyroid drugs for less than 3 months. Making the TCR library involved RNA that had been extracted from PBMCs. The data were also submitted as part of a second study, on T cells in Graves' hyperthyroidism and ophthalmopathy.

Sequences were derived from peripheral blood mononuclear cells (PBMCs), sampled at new diagnosis, from a patient treated with antithyroid drugs. V gene TRBV18 combines with J gene TRBJ1-6; D perhaps matches TRBD1 (5 bases). The clonotype was recovered from a woman between 18 and 29 years old with Graves disease. In DNA, the CDR3 is TGTGCCAGCTCACCGGGCCCAGGGCAAAATTCACCCCTCCACTTT. This sequence encodes CASSPGPGQNSPLHF.